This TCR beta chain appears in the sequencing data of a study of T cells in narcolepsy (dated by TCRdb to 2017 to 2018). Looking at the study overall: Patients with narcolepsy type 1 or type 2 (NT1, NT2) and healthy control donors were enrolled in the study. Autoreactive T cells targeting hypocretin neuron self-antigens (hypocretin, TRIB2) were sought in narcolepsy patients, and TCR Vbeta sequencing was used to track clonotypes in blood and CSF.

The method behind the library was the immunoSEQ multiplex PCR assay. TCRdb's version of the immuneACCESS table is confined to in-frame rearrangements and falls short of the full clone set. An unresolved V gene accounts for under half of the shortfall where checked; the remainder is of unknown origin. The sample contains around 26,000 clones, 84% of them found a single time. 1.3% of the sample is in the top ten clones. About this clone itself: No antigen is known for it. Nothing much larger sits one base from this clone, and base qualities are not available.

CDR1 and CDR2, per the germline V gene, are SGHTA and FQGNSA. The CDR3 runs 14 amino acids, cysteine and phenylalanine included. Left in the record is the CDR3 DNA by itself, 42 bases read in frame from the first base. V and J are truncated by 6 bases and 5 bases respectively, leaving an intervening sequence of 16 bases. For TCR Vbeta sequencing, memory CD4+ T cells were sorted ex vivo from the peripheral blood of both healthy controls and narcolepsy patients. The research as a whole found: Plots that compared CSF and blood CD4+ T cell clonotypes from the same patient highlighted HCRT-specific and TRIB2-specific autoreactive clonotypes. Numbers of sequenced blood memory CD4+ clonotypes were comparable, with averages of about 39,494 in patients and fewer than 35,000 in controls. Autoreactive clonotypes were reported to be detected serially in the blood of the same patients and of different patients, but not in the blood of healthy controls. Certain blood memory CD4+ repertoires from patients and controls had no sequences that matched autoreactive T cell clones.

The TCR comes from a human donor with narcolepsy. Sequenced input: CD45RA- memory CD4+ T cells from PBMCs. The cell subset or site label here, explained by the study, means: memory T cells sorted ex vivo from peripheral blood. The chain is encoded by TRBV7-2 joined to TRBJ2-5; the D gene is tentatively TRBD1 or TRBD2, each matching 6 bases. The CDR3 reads CASSYRGLGETQYF. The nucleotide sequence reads TGTGCCAGCAGTTACCGGGGGCTGGGGGAGACCCAGTACTTC. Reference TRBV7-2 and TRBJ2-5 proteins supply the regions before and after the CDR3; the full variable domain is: GAGVSQSPSNKVTEKGKDVELRCDPISGHTALYWYRQSLGQGLEFLIYFQGNSAPDKSGLPSDRFSAERTGGSVSTLTIQRTQQEDSAVYLCASSYRGLGETQYFGPGTRLLVL.